Listed here are 27 T cell receptor beta chains from one sample, sequenced in a study of T-cell memory formation after mild COVID-19. TCRdb processed the 5' RACE reads anew with MiXCR; each CDR3 protein has one entry. The repertoire holds about 200,000 distinct CDR3 sequences, with around 8.8% as singletons. The sample taken for sequencing was PBMCs or a T cell subset sorted from them (not recorded which). Receptor source: a man younger than 30 who had mild COVID-19 (a few samples of this study predate the infection). Cell type and time point are not known.

The sample holds a few counts of this clonotype. The chain links TRBV29-1 to TRBJ2-2; D uncertain. Germline CDR1 is SQVTM and CDR2 is ANQGSEA. The CDR3 length is 14 residues. The DNA of the CDR3 is TGCAGGGTAGACACTTCAAATCAGGACGGGGAGCTGTTTTTT. Translating gives CRVDTSNQDGELFF.

Ten or more counts support this clonotype. This sequence joins TRBV29-1 and TRBJ2-3; TRBD2 agrees at 10 bases. V lost 4 bases to trimming and J lost 5 bases; unmatched junction nucleotides: 6. Germline V CDR1 and CDR2: SQVTM, ANQGSEA. The CDR3 sequence is 14 residues long. The CDR3: CSVGKRGGQDTQYF. DNA of the CDR3: TGCAGCGTTGGGAAGCGGGGGGGCCAAGATACGCAGTATTTT.

This clonotype has just a few counts. This sequence joins TRBV5-1 and TRBJ2-3; D is unresolved. The CDR3 loop spans 14 amino acids. CDR1 SGHRS and CDR2 YFSETQ come from the germline V gene. The V end was cut by 0 bases, the J end by 2 bases, with 7 bases between. The CDR3 spells CASSLDFFTDTQYF. DNA for the CDR3: TGCGCCAGCAGCTTGGACTTCTTCACAGATACGCAGTATTTT.

This clonotype was seen a few times. V and J are TRBV6-1 and TRBJ1-2, with D maybe TRBD1 (6 bases). V lost 4 bases, J lost 5 bases, and 14 bases lay in between. CDR3 length: 14 amino acids. Germline assignment: CDR1 MNHNS and CDR2 SASEGT. The DNA for the CDR3 is TGTGCCAGCAGTGGGTACAGGGATTCGTATGGCTACACCTTC. This translates into CASSGYRDSYGYTF.

V gene TRBV10-3 combines with J gene TRBJ2-3, with D hard to call. This CDR3 has 10 residues. Trimming cost V 3 bases and J 8 bases, with 3 bases left between them. CDR1 and CDR2 from the germline V gene are ENHRY and SYGVKD. CDR3 sequence (DNA): TGTGCCATCAGTGACAGTACGCAGTATTTT. It encodes CAISDSTQYF.

This clonotype was counted ten times or more. This chain joins TRBV13 and TRBJ1-1; D is possibly TRBD1 (5 bases). From germline, CDR1 is PRHDT and CDR2 FYEKMQ (reference sequence). V dropped 3 bases and J dropped 11 bases, with 7 bases sitting between them. The CDR3 is 10 amino acids. CDR3 sequence reads: CASSLGDAFF. The CDR3 DNA reads as TGTGCCAGCAGCTTGGGGGATGCTTTCTTT.

The sample holds a few counts of this clonotype. V gene TRBV2 combines with J gene TRBJ2-2; a possible D gene is TRBD1 (6 bases). CDR1 and CDR2 from the germline V gene are SNHLY and FYNNEI. The CDR3 is made up of 15 amino acids. Trimming cost V 4 bases and J 2 bases, with 11 bases left between them. The CDR3 spells CASSGDRRNTGELFF. Here the CDR3 DNA reads TGTGCCAGCAGTGGTGACAGGAGAAACACCGGGGAGCTGTTTTTT.

This chain joins TRBV4-1 and TRBJ2-1, with 8 positions matching TRBD2. The germline CDR1 and CDR2 sequences are MGHRA and YSYEKL. This CDR3 has 16 amino acids. J gave up 3 bases and V 1 base, and 5 bases lay outside the gene matches. In DNA form, the CDR3 reads TGCGCCAGCAGCCAAGCCCCGGGACTAGTCTACAATGAGCAGTTCTTC. Translation: CASSQAPGLVYNEQFF.

This clonotype was seen a few times. This chain links TRBV12-3 or TRBV12-4 with TRBJ2-1, with unresolved D. Trimming removed 1 base at V and 9 bases at J, with 7 bases between. This CDR3 is 12 amino acids long. The CDR3 reads CASSLGGREQFF. The CDR3 DNA sequence: TGTGCCAGCAGTTTAGGGGGTCGTGAGCAGTTCTTC.

The chain couples TRBV12-3 or TRBV12-4 to TRBJ2-5; D possibly corresponds to TRBD1 (6 bases). The CDR3 consists of 18 residues. Trimming left V 1 base short and J 1 base short, with 19 bases between. CDR3 amino acids: CASSLGGLRGIRQETQYF. The DNA for the CDR3 is TGTGCCAGCAGTTTAGGGGGCCTCAGGGGTATTCGCCAAGAGACCCAGTACTTC.

This clonotype was seen a few times. The gene calls are TRBV12-5 and TRBJ2-5, with D perhaps TRBD1 (6 bases). The CDR3 runs to 15 residues. Germline CDR1 LGHNT, CDR2 FRNRAP. V lost 1 base to trimming and J lost 4 bases, with 13 bases between them. The CDR3 nucleotides are TGTGCTAGTGGTTTGGCACAGGGCCTACCAGAGACCCAGTACTTC. As protein: CASGLAQGLPETQYF.

This clonotype has ten or more counts. The genes are TRBV12-3 or TRBV12-4 and TRBJ2-5, with TRBD1 identical over 9 bases. This CDR3 contains 18 residues. The junction had 14 bases not matched to a gene; V was cut back by 6 bases and J by 0 bases. CDR3 region: CASRDPYLRQGDQETQYF. CDR3 DNA: TGTGCCAGCAGGGATCCCTACCTAAGACAGGGGGACCAAGAGACCCAGTACTTC.

This clonotype was found a few times. This chain links TRBV20-1 with TRBJ1-6, with D perhaps TRBD1 (6 bases). Germline assignment: CDR1 DFQATT and CDR2 SNEGSKA (reference sequence). V dropped 3 bases and J dropped 10 bases, with 16 bases sitting between them. This CDR3 has 14 residues. In DNA form, the CDR3 reads TGCAGTGCTAGGGACAGCCAGGCGTGGTCACCCCTCCACTTT. Residues: CSARDSQAWSPLHF.

This chain joins TRBV18 and TRBJ2-7, with 8 bases matching TRBD1. CDR1 and CDR2 (germline): KGHSH, LQKENI. This CDR3 spans 14 amino acids. With 5 bases clipped from V and 9 bases from J, the junction kept 12 bases outside the gene matches. CDR3 loop: CASSSGQEPQGQYV. The CDR3 bases are TGTGCCAGCTCATCGGGACAGGAACCACAGGGGCAGTACGTC.

This chain connects TRBV12-3 or TRBV12-4 to TRBJ2-7; TRBD2 might be the D (6 bases). V was trimmed by 5 bases and J by 1 base, leaving 9 bases between them. This CDR3 spans 13 amino acids. The DNA for the CDR3 is TGTGCCAGCAGTCGGGGGATATCCTACGAGCAGTACTTC. Protein sequence: CASSRGISYEQYF.

This clonotype has more than one count but fewer than ten. The chain uses TRBV20-1 and TRBJ2-3; D possibly matches TRBD1 or TRBD2 (5 bases each). The germline CDR1 and CDR2 sequences are DFQATT and SNEGSKA (reference sequence). V was pared by 5 bases and J by 4 bases, with 16 bases between. The CDR3 sequence is 14 residues long. CDR3: CSAARGSVPDTQYF. The CDR3 bases are TGCAGTGCTGCGAGGGGTTCGGTCCCAGATACGCAGTATTTT.

The rearrangement uses TRBV11-2 and TRBJ1-5, with D unresolved. The V gene's germline CDR1 is SGHAT and CDR2 FQNNGV. CDR3 size: 13 residues. Trimming stripped 2 bases from V and 4 bases from J, with 6 bases between. The CDR3 nucleotides read TGTGCCAGCAGCTTATCAGAGAATCAGCCCCAGCATTTT. It translates to CASSLSENQPQHF.

The chain joins TRBV30 to TRBJ2-1; D gene ambiguous. The V end lost 2 bases, the J end lost 7 bases, and 12 bases lay between the germline ends. The V gene's germline CDR1 is GTSNPN and CDR2 SVGIG (reference sequence). The CDR3 contains 13 residues. The CDR3 DNA follows: TGTGCCTGGAGTTCAAGTTTTAATAATGAGCAGTTCTTC. It yields the protein CAWSSSFNNEQFF.

CDR3 protein: CASSLALMSGDEQFF. As DNA, the CDR3 is TGTGCCAGCAGTTTAGCGCTCATGAGCGGGGATGAGCAGTTCTTC. This chain joins TRBV12-3 or TRBV12-4 and TRBJ2-1; TRBD2 aligns across 7 bases. Trimming at V came to 0 bases and at J to 8 bases, leaving 7 bases not matched to a gene. The CDR3 covers 15 residues.

This clonotype occurred a few times. The V call is TRBV12-3 or TRBV12-4, the J call TRBJ1-1; D not certain. The CDR3 covers 14 residues. The V end was cut by 6 bases, the J end by 6 bases, with 17 bases between. The CDR3 sequence is CASSPPTGVAEAFF. CDR3 in DNA: TGTGCCAGCAGCCCACCCACTGGGGTCGCTGAAGCTTTCTTT.

V gene TRBV4-3 combines with J gene TRBJ2-3, with 10 bases identical to TRBD2. The CDR3 is 16 residues long. Germline lookup yields CDR1 LGHNA and CDR2 YSLEER. V shed 2 bases, J shed 4 bases, and the junction held 6 bases outside the gene matches. The CDR3: CASSQYGSGGADTQYF. The CDR3 DNA sequence: TGCGCCAGCAGCCAATACGGAAGCGGGGGGGCAGATACGCAGTATTTT.

This clonotype was picked up a small number of times. The CDR3 DNA is TGTGCCAGCACCCCCAACAGGGAGAACACTGAAGCTTTCTTT. The encoded protein is CASTPNRENTEAFF. The chain joins TRBV6-5 to TRBJ1-1; a possible D gene is TRBD1 (6 bases). Deletions cut 7 bases from V and 1 base from J, with 13 bases between. Per the germline V gene, CDR1 is MNHEY and CDR2 is SVGAGI. The CDR3 covers 14 residues.

The chain uses TRBV12-3 or TRBV12-4 and TRBJ1-3; no definite D call. This CDR3 contains 15 residues. V was pared by 3 bases and J by 0 bases, with 9 bases between. The CDR3 DNA is TGTGCCAGCAGTTTGCGCGGGTACTCTGGAAACACCATATATTTT. It translates to CASSLRGYSGNTIYF.

The chain recombines TRBV23-1 with TRBJ1-1; D gene unclear. Being an ORF, TRBV23-1 has a function that is uncertain. This CDR3 is built from 16 residues. V was cut by 2 bases and J by 5 bases, with 18 bases left in between. CDR3 DNA: TGCGCCAGCAGTCAAGTCGCAGGCCAGTGTCGGACTGAAGCTTTCTTT. Translating gives CASSQVAGQCRTEAFF.

This rearrangement joins TRBV2 to TRBJ2-7; no clear D. V lost 5 bases and J 4 bases, leaving 6 bases between the germline ends. This CDR3 has 11 amino acids. From germline, CDR1 is SNHLY and CDR2 FYNNEI. CDR3 in DNA: TGTGCCAGCAGTTGGTATTACGAGCAGTACGTC. It is translated as CASSWYYEQYV.

This clonotype was seen at least ten times. The chain links TRBV7-2 to TRBJ1-2, with a weak D call TRBD1 (5 bases). Per the germline V gene, CDR1 is SGHTA and CDR2 is FQGNSA. The CDR3 covers 16 residues. V lost 3 bases and J lost 8, with 22 bases in between. CDR3 protein: CASSFNRGSAGSGYTF. The DNA for the CDR3 is TGTGCCAGCAGCTTCAATCGGGGGTCGGCTGGTTCCGGCTACACCTTC.

This clonotype was detected only a few times. The genes are TRBV5-1 and TRBJ2-1, with 9 bases aligning to TRBD2. From germline, CDR1 is SGHRS and CDR2 YFSETQ. The CDR3 spans 14 residues. V trimming: 3 bases; J trimming: 8 bases; junction bases outside the gene matches: 6. CDR3 sequence (DNA): TGCGCCAGCAGCTCCGCGGGGGGGCGAGATGAGCAGTTCTTC. Its protein product is CASSSAGGRDEQFF.